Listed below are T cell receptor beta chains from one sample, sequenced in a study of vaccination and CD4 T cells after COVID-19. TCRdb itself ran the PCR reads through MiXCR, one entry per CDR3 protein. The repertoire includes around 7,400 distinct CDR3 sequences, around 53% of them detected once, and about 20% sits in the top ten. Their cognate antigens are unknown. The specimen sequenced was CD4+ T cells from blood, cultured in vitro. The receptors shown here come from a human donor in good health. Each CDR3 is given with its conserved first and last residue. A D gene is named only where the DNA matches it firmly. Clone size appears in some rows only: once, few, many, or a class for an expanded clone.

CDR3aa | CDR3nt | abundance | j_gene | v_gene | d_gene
CSASIPGQASSYNSPLHF | TGCAGTGCTAGCATACCGGGACAGGCGAGCTCCTATAATTCACCCCTCCACTTT | . | TRBJ1-6 | TRBV20-1 | TRBD1
CASSIEKARPLQHF | TGTGCCAGTAGTATAGAGAAAGCCCGACCTCTCCAGCATTTT | . | TRBJ1-5 | TRBV19 | .
CSAQQQGLNTEAFF | TGCAGTGCGCAACAACAGGGTTTGAACACTGAAGCTTTCTTT | . | TRBJ1-1 | TRBV20-1 | .
CASNQRATSGARGETQYF | TGTGCCAGTAATCAGCGGGCGACTAGCGGGGCCCGAGGGGAGACCCAGTACTTC | . | TRBJ2-5 | TRBV19 | TRBD2
CASSLGGLAQETQYF | TGTGCCAGCAGCTTAGGAGGGCTAGCGCAAGAGACCCAGTACTTC | . | TRBJ2-5 | TRBV7-2 | .
CASSSNPGQGSSYTF | TGTGCCAGCAGCTCGAACCCGGGACAGGGCTCTTCCTACACCTTC | few | TRBJ1-2 | TRBV7-8 | TRBD1
CASSPASGSTDTQYF | TGTGCCAGCAGCCCCGCCAGCGGGAGCACAGATACGCAGTATTTT | . | TRBJ2-3 | TRBV7-2 | .
CASSWASGEVTDTQYF | TGTGCCAGCAGCTGGGCTAGCGGGGAGGTTACAGATACGCAGTATTTT | . | TRBJ2-3 | TRBV11-2 | TRBD2
CSASRDSRVNEQFF | TGCAGTGCATCCCGGGACTCCCGAGTCAATGAGCAGTTCTTC | . | TRBJ2-1 | TRBV20-1 | .
CASSSYRGGNQPQHF | TGTGCCAGCAGCTCTTACAGGGGAGGCAATCAGCCCCAGCATTTT | . | TRBJ1-5 | TRBV7-9 | TRBD1
CASSLDVNQETQYF | TGTGCCAGCAGCTTAGATGTCAACCAAGAGACCCAGTACTTC | . | TRBJ2-5 | TRBV7-9 | .
CASIETLAGGYETQYF | TGTGCCAGCATCGAGACTCTCGCGGGGGGATATGAGACCCAGTACTTC | few | TRBJ2-5 | TRBV2 | TRBD2
CASSLTAEAFF | TGTGCCAGCAGTTTAACCGCTGAAGCTTTCTTT | . | TRBJ1-1 | TRBV12-3/TRBV12-4 | .
CASRSNSSYNEQFF | TGTGCCAGCAGAAGCAACAGCTCCTACAATGAGCAGTTCTTC | . | TRBJ2-1 | TRBV6-1 | .
CSVGPRLAPGELFF | TGCAGCGTTGGGCCCAGACTAGCTCCCGGGGAGCTGTTTTTT | few | TRBJ2-2 | TRBV29-1 | TRBD2
CASRTGHGNTEAFF | TGTGCCAGTAGAACAGGGCACGGAAACACTGAAGCTTTCTTT | . | TRBJ1-1 | TRBV19 | .
CASSIEAGLNYGYTF | TGTGCCAGTAGTATAGAAGCAGGTCTCAACTATGGCTACACCTTC | . | TRBJ1-2 | TRBV19 | .
CSAREGTTNTDTQYF | TGCAGTGCTAGAGAGGGGACTACCAACACAGATACGCAGTATTTT | few | TRBJ2-3 | TRBV20-1 | TRBD2
CSVGFLAGDTDTQYF | TGCAGCGTTGGCTTTCTAGCGGGGGACACAGATACGCAGTATTTT | . | TRBJ2-3 | TRBV29-1 | TRBD2
CASSPHRGQPQHF | TGTGCCAGCAGCCCGCACCGTGGTCAGCCCCAGCATTTT | few | TRBJ1-5 | TRBV7-9 | .
CSAQVLGETQYF | TGCAGTGCGCAGGTTCTAGGGGAGACCCAGTACTTC | . | TRBJ2-5 | TRBV20-1 | .
CASSLTPSYEQYF | TGTGCCAGCAGCCTTACCCCTTCCTACGAGCAGTACTTC | . | TRBJ2-7 | TRBV7-9 | .
CASSSSGILGRGYTF | TGTGCCAGCAGCTCCTCGGGGATCCTGGGCCGTGGCTACACCTTC | few | TRBJ1-2 | TRBV7-2 | .
CASSQRGTGELFF | TGTGCCAGCAGCCAGAGGGGGACCGGGGAGCTGTTTTTT | . | TRBJ2-2 | TRBV7-2 | .
CATIRQGAIDTQYF | TGTGCTACCATACGACAGGGGGCAATAGATACGCAGTATTTT | few | TRBJ2-3 | TRBV10-3 | TRBD1
CASIQGNGFTEAFF | TGTGCCAGCATCCAGGGAAACGGGTTCACTGAAGCTTTCTTT | . | TRBJ1-1 | TRBV7-9 | .
CAIRQGNEAFF | TGCGCCATTCGACAGGGGAATGAAGCTTTCTTT | few | TRBJ1-1 | TRBV10-1 | TRBD1
CASSYSKQRHGYTF | TGTGCCAGCAGTTACTCGAAACAGAGACATGGCTACACCTTC | . | TRBJ1-2 | TRBV6-5 | .
CASKMTGAGNEQFF | TGTGCCAGCAAAATGACAGGGGCAGGCAATGAGCAGTTCTTC | . | TRBJ2-1 | TRBV27 | TRBD1
CASSLAGNSPLHF | TGTGCCAGCAGCTTAGCAGGGAATTCACCCCTCCACTTT | few | TRBJ1-6 | TRBV7-9 | .
CASSPGGGTAGEQYF | TGTGCCAGCAGCCCCGGGGGGGGGACTGCGGGCGAGCAGTACTTC | . | TRBJ2-7 | TRBV7-8 | TRBD2
CASRAPGGLTGELFF | TGTGCCAGCAGAGCCCCAGGGGGCTTGACCGGGGAGCTGTTTTTT | few | TRBJ2-2 | TRBV6-1 | TRBD1
CASSVDQPQHF | TGTGCCAGCAGTGTGGATCAGCCCCAGCATTTT | few | TRBJ1-5 | TRBV2 | .
CASSPAGERQFF | TGTGCCAGCAGCCCGGCGGGGGAAAGGCAGTTCTTC | . | TRBJ2-1 | TRBV7-9 | TRBD2
CAISQGAIGYTF | TGTGCCATCAGTCAGGGGGCAATTGGCTACACCTTC | few | TRBJ1-2 | TRBV10-3 | TRBD1
CASSLRLSNEQFF | TGTGCCAGCAGCTTGAGACTCTCCAATGAGCAGTTCTTC | . | TRBJ2-1 | TRBV11-2 | .
CASSNWDRAEVEQPQHF | TGTGCCAGTAGTAACTGGGACAGGGCGGAGGTTGAGCAGCCCCAGCATTTT | few | TRBJ1-5 | TRBV19 | TRBD1
CASSFDRDRGKGYTF | TGTGCCAGCAGCTTTGACCGGGACAGGGGGAAAGGCTACACCTTC | . | TRBJ1-2 | TRBV6-1 | TRBD1
CASSLAPAGQGRKDTEAFF | TGCGCCAGCAGCTTGGCCCCCGCGGGACAGGGACGAAAGGACACTGAAGCTTTCTTT | . | TRBJ1-1 | TRBV5-1 | TRBD1
CASSYSTWGRNQPQHF | TGTGCCAGCAGTTACTCCACTTGGGGCAGAAATCAGCCCCAGCATTTT | . | TRBJ1-5 | TRBV6-5 | .
CASSVAGYLYEQYF | TGTGCCAGCTCGGTAGCGGGATACCTCTACGAGCAGTACTTC | . | TRBJ2-7 | TRBV6-1 | TRBD2
CASSTWRGGDRFAFF | TGTGCCAGCAGCACCTGGAGGGGTGGTGACCGTTTTGCTTTCTTT | . | TRBJ1-1 | TRBV27 | .
CASSYGAGAGEQYF | TGTGCCAGCAGTTACGGGGCGGGAGCAGGCGAGCAGTACTTC | . | TRBJ2-7 | TRBV6-2/TRBV6-3 | TRBD2